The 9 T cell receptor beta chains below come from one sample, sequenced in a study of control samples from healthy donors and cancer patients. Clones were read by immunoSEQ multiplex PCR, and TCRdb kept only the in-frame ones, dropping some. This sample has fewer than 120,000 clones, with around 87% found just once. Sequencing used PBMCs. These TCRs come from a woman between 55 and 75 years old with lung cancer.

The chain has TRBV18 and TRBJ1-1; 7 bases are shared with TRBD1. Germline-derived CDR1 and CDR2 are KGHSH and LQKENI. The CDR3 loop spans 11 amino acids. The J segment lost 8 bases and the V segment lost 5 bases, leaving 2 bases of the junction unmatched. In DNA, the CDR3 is TGTGCCAGCTCAAGGGGACAGGAAGCTTTCTTT. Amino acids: CASSRGQEAFF.

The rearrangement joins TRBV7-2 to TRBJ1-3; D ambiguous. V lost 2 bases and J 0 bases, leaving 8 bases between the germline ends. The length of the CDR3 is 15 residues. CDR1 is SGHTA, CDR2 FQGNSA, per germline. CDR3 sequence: CASSLTVSSGNTIYF. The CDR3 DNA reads TGTGCCAGCAGCTTAACAGTCTCCTCTGGAAACACCATATATTTT.

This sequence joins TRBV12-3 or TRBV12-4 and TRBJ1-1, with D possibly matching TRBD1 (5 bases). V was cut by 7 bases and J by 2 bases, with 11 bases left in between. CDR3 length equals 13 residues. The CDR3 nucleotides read TGTGCCAGCACCGCAGGGTTAAACACTGAAGCTTTCTTT. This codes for CASTAGLNTEAFF.

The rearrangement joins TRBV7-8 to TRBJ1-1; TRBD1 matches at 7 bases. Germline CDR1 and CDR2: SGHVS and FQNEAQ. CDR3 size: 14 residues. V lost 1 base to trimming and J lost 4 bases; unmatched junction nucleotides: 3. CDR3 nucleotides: TGTGCCAGCAGCTTAGGAGGGGGCATCACTGAAGCTTTCTTT. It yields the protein CASSLGGGITEAFF.

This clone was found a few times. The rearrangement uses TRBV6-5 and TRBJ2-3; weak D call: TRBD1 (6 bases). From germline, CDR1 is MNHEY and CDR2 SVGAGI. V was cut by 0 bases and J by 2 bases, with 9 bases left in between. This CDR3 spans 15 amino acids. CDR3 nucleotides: TGTGCCAGCAGTTACTCGGGACACCCCACAGATACGCAGTATTTT. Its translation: CASSYSGHPTDTQYF.

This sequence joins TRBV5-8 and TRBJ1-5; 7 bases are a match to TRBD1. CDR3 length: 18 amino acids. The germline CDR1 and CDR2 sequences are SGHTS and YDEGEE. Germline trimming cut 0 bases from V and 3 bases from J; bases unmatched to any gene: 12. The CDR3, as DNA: TGTGCCAGCAGCTTGGAACGGGACAGCAGTAATTACAATCAGCCCCAGCATTTT. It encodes CASSLERDSSNYNQPQHF.

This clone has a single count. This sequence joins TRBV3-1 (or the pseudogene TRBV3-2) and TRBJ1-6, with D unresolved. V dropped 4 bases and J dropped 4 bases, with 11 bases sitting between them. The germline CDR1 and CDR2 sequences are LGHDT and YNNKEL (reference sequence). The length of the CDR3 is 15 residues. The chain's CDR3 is CASSPLSEYNSPLHF. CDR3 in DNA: TGTGCCAGCAGCCCCCTGTCTGAGTATAATTCACCCCTCCACTTT.

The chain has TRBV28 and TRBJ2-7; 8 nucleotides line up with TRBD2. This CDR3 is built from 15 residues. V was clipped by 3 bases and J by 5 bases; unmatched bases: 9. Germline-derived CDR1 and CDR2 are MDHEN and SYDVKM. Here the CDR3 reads CASSLLAGPGNEQYF. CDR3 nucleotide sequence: TGTGCCAGCAGTTTGTTAGCGGGGCCTGGAAACGAGCAGTACTTC.

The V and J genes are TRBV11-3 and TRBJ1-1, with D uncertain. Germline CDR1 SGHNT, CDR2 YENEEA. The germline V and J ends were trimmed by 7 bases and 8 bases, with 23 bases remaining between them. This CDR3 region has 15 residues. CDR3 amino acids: CASTFAFIPGSEAFF. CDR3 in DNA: TGTGCCAGCACCTTTGCTTTCATTCCGGGATCCGAAGCTTTCTTT.